This T cell receptor (beta chain) was recorded in a study of T cells in Graves' hyperthyroidism and ophthalmopathy. Study summary: It was at initial diagnosis, before any treatment, that peripheral blood was collected. The study's findings and limits: In blood, most of the thyroid clonotypes expanded above 0.001 were also present. Separating ophthalmopathy from stable hyperthyroidism was achieved by a 13 V-J model.

Amplification of TCR beta CDR3 regions was performed using RNA transcripts as template. The study used the HTBI primer set for a first-round RT-PCR of the TCR CDR3. TCRdb used MiXCR to reprocess the multiplex PCR reads, holding one entry per CDR3 protein. The sample records about 600,000 distinct CDR3 sequences, roughly 15% being singletons. Disease duration was under 3 months in the ophthalmopathy patients, who also had a Clinical Activity Score of at least 3 and a NOSPECS grade of at least 4. CDR1 and CDR2 (germline): SGHAT, FQNNGV. After removal of 1 base from V and 7 bases from J, the junction contained 10 bases not matched to a gene. This CDR3 has 17 residues. Turning to this clonotype: Its antigen is currently unknown.

The chain recombines TRBV11-2 with TRBJ1-2; 12 bases map to TRBD1. The TCR comes from a woman aged 35 to 49 with Graves' ophthalmopathy. Sequenced: blood. CDR3 bases: TGTGCCAGCAGCTTAGGTCTTCTGGGACAGGGGGCGTCTGGCTACACCTTC. It encodes CASSLGLLGQGASGYTF. The full variable domain, its missing parts supplied by reference TRBV11-2 and TRBJ1-2, is EAGVAQSPRYKIIEKRQSVAFWCNPISGHATLYWYQQILGQGPKLLIQFQNNGVVDDSQLPKDRFSAERLKGVDSTLKIQPAKLEDSAVYLCASSLGLLGQGASGYTFGSGTRLTVV.